The rows below give T cell receptor beta chains drawn from one sample of a study of shared T cell receptors in the human thymus. The table came from immunoSEQ multiplex PCR; TCRdb's copy has only in-frame clones and leaves some out. The table has some 760,000 clones, approximately 85% seen once. These same data were also listed under a study on human thymus T cells.

The source material was thymocytes. Source of these receptors: a girl less than two years old with a congenital heart defect. Both conserved end residues are part of each CDR3. Fields, in order: V gene, clone size, D gene, J gene, CDR3 protein, CDR3 DNA. A D gene is named only where the DNA matches it firmly. A row's size may be missing; if present it is once, few, many or a size class.

v_call: TRBV7-3
clone_size: NA
d_call: TRBD2
j_call: TRBJ2-7
cdr3_aa: CASSPGGGPYEQYF
cdr3_nt: TGTGCCAGCAGCCCAGGCGGGGGGCCCTACGAGCAGTACTTC

v_call: TRBV30
clone_size: NA
d_call: TRBD1
j_call: TRBJ1-1
cdr3_aa: CAWIPGQGAYMNTEAFF
cdr3_nt: TGTGCCTGGATCCCGGGACAGGGGGCCTACATGAACACTGAAGCTTTCTTT

v_call: TRBV6-6
clone_size: NA
d_call: NA
j_call: TRBJ1-5
cdr3_aa: CASREDQPQHF
cdr3_nt: TGTGCCTCCCGGGAGGATCAGCCCCAGCATTTT

v_call: TRBV28
clone_size: NA
d_call: TRBD1
j_call: TRBJ1-6
cdr3_aa: CASSSHWTGEYNSPLHF
cdr3_nt: TGTGCCAGCAGTTCCCACTGGACAGGCGAATATAATTCACCCCTCCACTTT

v_call: TRBV14
clone_size: NA
d_call: NA
j_call: TRBJ2-5
cdr3_aa: CASSHPTQGKETQYF
cdr3_nt: TGTGCCAGCAGCCACCCGACCCAGGGGAAAGAGACCCAGTACTTC

v_call: TRBV5-1
clone_size: once
d_call: NA
j_call: TRBJ1-1
cdr3_aa: CASSTPGRQGAYEAFF
cdr3_nt: TGCGCCAGCAGCACCCCGGGCCGCCAAGGGGCATACGAAGCTTTCTTT

v_call: TRBV5-3
clone_size: NA
d_call: TRBD1
j_call: TRBJ1-4
cdr3_aa: CARSLVSSGVGQGNEKLFF
cdr3_nt: TGTGCCAGAAGCTTGGTTTCGAGCGGTGTGGGACAGGGGAATGAAAAACTGTTTTTT

v_call: TRBV6-1
clone_size: NA
d_call: NA
j_call: TRBJ2-3
cdr3_aa: CASSGRLLDTQYF
cdr3_nt: TGTGCCAGCAGTGGGAGACTTTTAGATACGCAGTATTTT

v_call: TRBV19
clone_size: NA
d_call: NA
j_call: TRBJ1-2
cdr3_aa: CASSIGRGIYGYTF
cdr3_nt: TGTGCCAGTAGTATTGGTCGGGGAATCTATGGCTACACCTTC

v_call: TRBV10-1
clone_size: NA
d_call: TRBD1
j_call: TRBJ1-2
cdr3_aa: CASSEDRGAGGYTF
cdr3_nt: TGCGCCAGCAGTGAGGACAGGGGAGCAGGGGGCTACACCTTC

v_call: TRBV5-4
clone_size: NA
d_call: NA
j_call: TRBJ1-2
cdr3_aa: CASSFSGREAF
cdr3_nt: TGTGCCAGCAGCTTTTCGGGGAGAGAGGCCTTC

v_call: TRBV28
clone_size: NA
d_call: TRBD1
j_call: TRBJ1-5
cdr3_aa: CASTRGAGQSLAQPQHF
cdr3_nt: TGTGCCAGCACCCGCGGGGCGGGACAGTCCCTAGCGCAGCCCCAGCATTTT

v_call: TRBV23-1
clone_size: NA
d_call: TRBD1
j_call: TRBJ2-1
cdr3_aa: CASSQPSIDRVTYNEQFF
cdr3_nt: TGCGCCAGCAGTCAACCTAGCATAGACAGGGTGACGTACAATGAGCAGTTCTTC

v_call: TRBV10-1
clone_size: NA
d_call: NA
j_call: TRBJ1-2
cdr3_aa: CASSLGAANYGYTF
cdr3_nt: TGCGCCAGCAGCCTTGGGGCAGCCAACTATGGCTACACCTTC

v_call: TRBV7-3
clone_size: NA
d_call: NA
j_call: TRBJ1-2
cdr3_aa: CASSPRHGGQGTF
cdr3_nt: TGTGCCAGCAGCCCCCGCCACGGTGGTCAGGGCACCTTC

v_call: TRBV27
clone_size: once
d_call: TRBD2
j_call: TRBJ2-3
cdr3_aa: CASIHRFGGGASDTQYF
cdr3_nt: TGTGCCAGCATCCACCGTTTTGGCGGGGGGGCCTCAGATACGCAGTATTTT

v_call: TRBV19
clone_size: NA
d_call: NA
j_call: TRBJ1-1
cdr3_aa: CASARRSTEAFF
cdr3_nt: TGTGCCAGTGCCAGAAGGAGCACTGAAGCTTTCTTT